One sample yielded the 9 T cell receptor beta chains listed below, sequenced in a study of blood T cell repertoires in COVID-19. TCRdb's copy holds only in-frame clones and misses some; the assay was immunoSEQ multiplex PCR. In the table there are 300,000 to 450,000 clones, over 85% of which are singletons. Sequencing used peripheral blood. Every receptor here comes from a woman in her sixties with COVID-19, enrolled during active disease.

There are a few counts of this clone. CDR3 in amino acids: CASSLPGQGYEQYF. In DNA, the CDR3 is TGTGCCAGCAGTTTACCCGGACAGGGCTACGAGCAGTACTTC. The V and J genes are TRBV7-9 and TRBJ2-7, with 8 bases matching TRBD1. The CDR3 totals 14 residues. V gave up 6 bases and J gave up 3 bases; unmatched junction bases: 7. Germline CDR1 is SEHNR and CDR2 is FQNEAQ (reference sequence). The variable domain in full, completed from reference TRBV7-9 and TRBJ2-7, reads DTGVSQNPRHKITKRGQNVTFRCDPISEHNRLYWYRQTLGQGPEFLTYFQNEAQLEKSRLLSDRFSAERPKGSFSTLEIQRTEQGDSAMYLCASSLPGQGYEQYFGPGTRLTVT.

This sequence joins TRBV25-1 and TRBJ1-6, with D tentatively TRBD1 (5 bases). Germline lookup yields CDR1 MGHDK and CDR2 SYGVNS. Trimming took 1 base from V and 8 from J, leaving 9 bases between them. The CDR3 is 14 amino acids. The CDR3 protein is CASSELQGDSPLHF. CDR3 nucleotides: TGTGCCAGCAGTGAATTGCAAGGGGATTCACCCCTCCACTTT. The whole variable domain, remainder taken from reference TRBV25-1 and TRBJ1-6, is EADIYQTPRYLVIGTGKKITLECSQTMGHDKMYWYQQDPGMELHLIHYSYGVNSTEKGDLSSESTVSRIRTEHFPLTLESARPSHTSQYLCASSELQGDSPLHFGNGTRLTVT.

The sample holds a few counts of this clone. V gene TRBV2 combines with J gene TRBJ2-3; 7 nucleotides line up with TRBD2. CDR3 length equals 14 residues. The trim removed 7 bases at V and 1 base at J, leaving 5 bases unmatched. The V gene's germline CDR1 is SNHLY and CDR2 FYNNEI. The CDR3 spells CASIWGGGTDTQYF. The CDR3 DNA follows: TGTGCCAGCATCTGGGGGGGTGGCACAGATACGCAGTATTTT. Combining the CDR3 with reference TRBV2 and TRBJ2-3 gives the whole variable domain EPEVTQTPSHQVTQMGQEVILRCVPISNHLYFYWYRQILGQKVEFLVSFYNNEISEKSEIFDDQFSVERPDGSNFTLKIRSTKLEDSAMYFCASIWGGGTDTQYFGPGTRLTVL.

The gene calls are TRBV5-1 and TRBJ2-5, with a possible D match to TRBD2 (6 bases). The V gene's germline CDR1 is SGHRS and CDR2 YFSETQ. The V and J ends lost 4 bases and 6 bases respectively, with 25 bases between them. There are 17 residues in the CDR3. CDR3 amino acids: CASSRPSEGSDDKTQYF. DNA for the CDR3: TGCGCCAGCAGCCGACCTAGCGAGGGGTCGGATGATAAGACCCAGTACTTC.

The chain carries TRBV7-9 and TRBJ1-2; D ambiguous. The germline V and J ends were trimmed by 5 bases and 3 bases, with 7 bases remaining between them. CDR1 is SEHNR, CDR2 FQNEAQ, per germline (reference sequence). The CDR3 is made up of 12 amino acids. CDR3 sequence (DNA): TGTGCCAGCAGCAGAGATGACTATGGCTACACCTTC. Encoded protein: CASSRDDYGYTF.

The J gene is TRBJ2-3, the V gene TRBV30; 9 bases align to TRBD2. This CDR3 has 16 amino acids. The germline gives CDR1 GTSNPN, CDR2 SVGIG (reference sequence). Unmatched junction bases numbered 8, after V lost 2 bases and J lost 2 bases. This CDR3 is CAWSTYASGVTDTQYF. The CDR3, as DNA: TGTGCCTGGAGTACCTACGCTAGCGGGGTCACAGATACGCAGTATTTT.

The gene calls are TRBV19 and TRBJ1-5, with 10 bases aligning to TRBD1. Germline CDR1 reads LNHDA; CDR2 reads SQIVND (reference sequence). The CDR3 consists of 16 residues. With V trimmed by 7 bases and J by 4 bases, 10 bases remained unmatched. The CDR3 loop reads CASTPLGQGDNQPQHF. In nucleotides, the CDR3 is TGTGCCAGTACCCCACTCGGACAGGGGGATAATCAGCCCCAGCATTTT.

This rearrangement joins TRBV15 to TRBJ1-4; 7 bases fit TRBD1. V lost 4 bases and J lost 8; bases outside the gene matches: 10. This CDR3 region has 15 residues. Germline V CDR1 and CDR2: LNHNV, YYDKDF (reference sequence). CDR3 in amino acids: CATSTRTGVREKLFF. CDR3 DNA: TGTGCCACCAGCACGCGGACAGGCGTAAGGGAAAAACTGTTTTTT.

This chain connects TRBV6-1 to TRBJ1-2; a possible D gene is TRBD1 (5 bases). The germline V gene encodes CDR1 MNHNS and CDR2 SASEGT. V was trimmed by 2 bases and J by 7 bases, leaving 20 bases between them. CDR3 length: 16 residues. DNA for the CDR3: TGTGCCAGCAGTGAACTCACTCGGGAGCGCAGGGTTGGCTACACCTTC. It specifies CASSELTRERRVGYTF.